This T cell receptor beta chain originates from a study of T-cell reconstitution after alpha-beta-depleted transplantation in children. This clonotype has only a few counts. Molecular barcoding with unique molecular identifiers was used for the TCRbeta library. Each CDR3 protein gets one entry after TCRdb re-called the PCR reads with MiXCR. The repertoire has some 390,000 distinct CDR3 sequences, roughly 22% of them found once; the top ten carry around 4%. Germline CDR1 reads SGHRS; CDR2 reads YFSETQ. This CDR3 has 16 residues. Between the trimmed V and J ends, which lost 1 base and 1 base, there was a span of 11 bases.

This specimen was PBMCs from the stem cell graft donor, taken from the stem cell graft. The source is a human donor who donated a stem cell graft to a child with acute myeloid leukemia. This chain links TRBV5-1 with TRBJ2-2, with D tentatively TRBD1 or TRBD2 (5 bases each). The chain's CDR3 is CASSLSPGRNTGELFF. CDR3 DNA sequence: TGCGCCAGCAGCTTGTCCCCAGGGAGGAACACCGGGGAGCTGTTTTTT.